The 9 T cell receptor beta chains reported below all come from one sample, sequenced in a study of shared clonotypes between healthy human individuals. Method: immunoSEQ multiplex PCR; TCRdb's copy keeps in-frame clones and lacks some. The table has roughly 380,000 clones, around 96% seen once. What was sequenced was memory CD8+ T cells sorted from blood. Stated subset: CD45RO+ cells pooled with CCR7-negative TemRA cells. The origin of the receptors is a man aged 25 to 45 in good health.

This clone was recorded once. The V and J genes are TRBV10-3 and TRBJ2-1; D not certain. Trimming took 8 bases from V and 7 from J, leaving 18 bases between them. Germline values: CDR1 ENHRY, CDR2 SYGVKD. This CDR3 is 14 amino acids long. The CDR3 region is CAIVASLASNEQFF. In DNA form, the CDR3 reads TGTGCCATCGTCGCGAGCCTGGCGAGTAATGAGCAGTTCTTC.

A remark on this clone: Other DNA sequences in the sample encode the same CDR3. The chain uses TRBV7-9 and TRBJ1-2; D gene ambiguous. V lost 2 bases to trimming and J lost 5 bases, with 6 bases between them. The germline gives CDR1 SEHNR, CDR2 FQNEAQ (reference sequence). The CDR3 is made up of 12 amino acids. CDR3 in DNA: TGTGCCAGCAGCTTAACCGGGTATGGCTACACCTTC. It is translated as CASSLTGYGYTF. Full variable domain (missing parts from reference TRBV7-9 and TRBJ1-2): DTGVSQNPRHKITKRGQNVTFRCDPISEHNRLYWYRQTLGQGPEFLTYFQNEAQLEKSRLLSDRFSAERPKGSFSTLEIQRTEQGDSAMYLCASSLTGYGYTFGSGTRLTVV.

This chain uses TRBV10-3 with TRBJ1-5; 10 positions match TRBD1. J was trimmed by 4 bases and V by 4 bases; bases with no gene match: 4. CDR3 length: 15 residues. Germline V gene data show CDR1 as ENHRY and CDR2 as SYGVKD. The CDR3 nucleotides read TGTGCCATCAGTGGGGACAGGGGCCTAAATCAGCCCCAGCATTTT. This sequence encodes CAISGDRGLNQPQHF.

The chain employs TRBV19 and TRBJ2-1; the match to TRBD2 covers 10 bases. This CDR3 has 15 residues. Germline CDR1 and CDR2: LNHDA and SQIVND (reference sequence). Trimming at V came to 6 bases and at J to 5 bases, leaving 7 bases not matched to a gene. CDR3 sequence (DNA): TGTGCCAGTAGCCCGACTAGCGGGTCACACAATGAGCAGTTCTTC. Its protein is CASSPTSGSHNEQFF.

The gene calls are TRBV2 and TRBJ2-1, with 11 bases matching TRBD1. Looked up from germline, CDR1 is SNHLY and CDR2 is FYNNEI. V gave up 7 bases and J gave up 3 bases; unmatched junction bases: 8. The CDR3 sequence is 16 residues long. CDR3 coding DNA: TGTGCCAGCACTTTGACCGGGACAGGGGGCTACAATGAGCAGTTCTTC. This translates into CASTLTGTGGYNEQFF.

CDR3: CASSQAPGSNIQYF. The CDR3 DNA follows: TGCGCCAGCAGCCAAGCTCCTGGGTCAAACATTCAGTACTTC. The chain couples TRBV4-1 to TRBJ2-4, with no clear D. The V gene lost 1 base and the J gene lost 6 bases, with 10 bases spanning the gap. Germline values: CDR1 MGHRA, CDR2 YSYEKL. The CDR3 runs 14 residues.

The J gene is TRBJ1-3, the V gene TRBV10-3; TRBD1 aligns across 9 bases. V trimming: 11 bases; J trimming: 4 bases; junction bases outside the gene matches: 0. CDR3 length: 11 amino acids. Germline V gene data show CDR1 as ENHRY and CDR2 as SYGVKD. The CDR3 spells CAGQGGNTIYF. In DNA, the CDR3 is TGTGCCGGACAGGGGGGAAACACCATATATTTT.

The chain recombines TRBV7-6 with TRBJ1-5, with D unclear. V was pared by 4 bases and J by 0 bases, with 16 bases between. CDR3 size: 17 residues. Germline CDR1 is SGHVS and CDR2 is FNYEAQ. The CDR3 region is CASSSLPALYSNQPQHF. DNA of the CDR3: TGTGCCAGCAGCTCTCTACCGGCCCTATATAGCAATCAGCCCCAGCATTTT.

The chain has TRBV9 and TRBJ2-5, with D perhaps matching TRBD1 (6 bases). This CDR3 contains 13 residues. Germline CDR1 and CDR2: SGDLS and YYNGEE. Trimming took off 1 base at V and 5 bases at J, with 9 bases between the two ends. The DNA for the CDR3 is TGTGCCAGCAGCGTATCAGGGGTGGAGACCCAGTACTTC. It codes for CASSVSGVETQYF.